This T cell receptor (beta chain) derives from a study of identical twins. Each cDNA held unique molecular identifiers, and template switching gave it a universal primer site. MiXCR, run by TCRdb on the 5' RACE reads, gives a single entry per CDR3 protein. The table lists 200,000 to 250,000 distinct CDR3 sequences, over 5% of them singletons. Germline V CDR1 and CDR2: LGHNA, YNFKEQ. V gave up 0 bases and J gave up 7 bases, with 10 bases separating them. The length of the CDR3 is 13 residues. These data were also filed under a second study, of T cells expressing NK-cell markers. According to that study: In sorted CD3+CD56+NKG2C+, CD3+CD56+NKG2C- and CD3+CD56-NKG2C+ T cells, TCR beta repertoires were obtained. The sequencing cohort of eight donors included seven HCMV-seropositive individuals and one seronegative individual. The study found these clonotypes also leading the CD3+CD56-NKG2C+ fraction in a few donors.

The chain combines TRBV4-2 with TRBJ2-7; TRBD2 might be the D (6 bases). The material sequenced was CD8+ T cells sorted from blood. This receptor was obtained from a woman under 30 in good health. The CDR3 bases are TGTGCCAGCAGCCAAGATGTTGGGGGGGAGCAGTACTTC. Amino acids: CASSQDVGGEQYF.